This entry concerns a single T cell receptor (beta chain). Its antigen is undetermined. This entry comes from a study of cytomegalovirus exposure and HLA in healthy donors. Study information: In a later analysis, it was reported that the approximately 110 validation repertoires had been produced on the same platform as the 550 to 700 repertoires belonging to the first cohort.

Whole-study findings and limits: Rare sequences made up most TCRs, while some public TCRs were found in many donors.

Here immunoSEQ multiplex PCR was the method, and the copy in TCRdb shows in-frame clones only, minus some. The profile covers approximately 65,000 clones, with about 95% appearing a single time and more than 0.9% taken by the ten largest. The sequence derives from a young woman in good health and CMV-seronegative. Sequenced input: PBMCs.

CDR3 coding DNA: TGTGCCAGCAGCTTAGGGGCCAGCTCCTACAATGAGCAGTTCTTC. Its translation is CASSLGASSYNEQFF. This chain uses TRBV13 with TRBJ2-1; no reliable D call. Trimming shortened V by 0 bases and J by 0 bases, and 6 bases separated the two germline ends. CDR3 length equals 15 residues. Germline V gene lookup returns CDR1 PRHDT and CDR2 FYEKMQ (reference sequence).